This is a list of T cell receptor beta chains from one sample in a study of metastatic and nonmetastatic thyroid tumors. TCRdb ran MiXCR on the PCR reads. The sample yields 15,000 or so clones, 20% to 30% seen once. Material: tumor tissue. These TCRs come from a female donor with papillary thyroid cancer or a benign thyroid nodule (not recorded which). Some clones in this sample may be carry-over from other donors' samples. The CDR3 runs from the conserved cysteine through the conserved F or W. The order of the fields is V gene, CDR3 protein.

V gene: TRBV10-3; CDR3 protein: CAIRGGGEAMNTEAFF
V gene: TRBV30; CDR3 protein: CAWSVGGVREDSEKLFF
V gene: TRBV7-2; CDR3 protein: CASSLMQGSQPQHF
V gene: TRBV20-1; CDR3 protein: CSFKGREKLFF
V gene: TRBV25-1; CDR3 protein: CAISDETGVGGTESFF
V gene: TRBV20-1; CDR3 protein: CSARAFGPGNHQPQHF
V gene: TRBV29-1; CDR3 protein: CSVGTGGSYEQYF
V gene: TRBV3-1; CDR3 protein: CASSRTVGGGVEAFF
V gene: TRBV12-3/TRBV12-4; CDR3 protein: CASSRVGLAGDPKETQYF
V gene: TRBV30; CDR3 protein: CACIDSGNEQFF
V gene: TRBV12-3/TRBV12-4; CDR3 protein: CASTPSCRYNEQFF
V gene: TRBV19; CDR3 protein: CASRRGQGYNEQFF
V gene: TRBV30; CDR3 protein: CAWSRNSGGYEQYF
V gene: TRBV6-6; CDR3 protein: CASSYTSGSNDEQFF
V gene: TRBV2; CDR3 protein: CASSLQGASNTEAFF
V gene: TRBV7-9; CDR3 protein: CASSLPGLVGEQYF
V gene: TRBV9; CDR3 protein: CASSIGNEQFF
V gene: TRBV12-3/TRBV12-4; CDR3 protein: CASSTGRRSGNTIYF
V gene: TRBV20-1; CDR3 protein: CSSHDHAGTGFGEQYF
V gene: TRBV10-1; CDR3 protein: CASSESGHEQYF
V gene: TRBV20-1; CDR3 protein: CSAYPLKREDDNEQFF
V gene: TRBV11-2; CDR3 protein: CASSLISSDPDTQYF
V gene: TRBV5-8; CDR3 protein: CASTPSGGGTSYEQYF
V gene: TRBV20-1; CDR3 protein: CSAQRGRSSYNSPLHF
V gene: TRBV28; CDR3 protein: CASRSGQVTGELFF
V gene: TRBV20-1; CDR3 protein: CSSSWTHRWGEQYF
V gene: TRBV7-3; CDR3 protein: CASSLTPRGNEQFF
V gene: TRBV3-1; CDR3 protein: CASSQDGRETQYF
V gene: TRBV28; CDR3 protein: CASREAGGPRTGELFF
V gene: TRBV27; CDR3 protein: CASSSAGMNYGYTF
V gene: TRBV6-2/TRBV6-3; CDR3 protein: CASSQGAEAFF
V gene: TRBV11-1; CDR3 protein: CASSLTGTSRTGELFF
V gene: TRBV6-1; CDR3 protein: CASSAGQENQPQHF
V gene: TRBV6-2/TRBV6-3; CDR3 protein: CASSYLDEQYF
V gene: TRBV4-1; CDR3 protein: CASSQAVRTSSYNEQFF
V gene: TRBV6-1; CDR3 protein: CASSEGCTLIEQYF
V gene: TRBV12-3/TRBV12-4; CDR3 protein: CASRRQGISEQFF